The 30 T cell receptor beta chains reported below all come from one sample, sequenced in a study of Tregs in tolerant kidney transplant recipients. The assay was immunoSEQ multiplex PCR, and TCRdb's table has in-frame clones only and misses some. The sample table includes some 52,000 clones. Sequenced material: CD4+ T cells from blood, taken before the transplant. The receptor set was obtained from a human donor who received a combined kidney and bone marrow transplant.

Comment on this clone: The CDR3 end falls 3 residues outside the read, so it is completed with the germline J gene. This rearrangement joins TRBV19 to TRBJ2-1; 9 bases line up with TRBD2. The CDR3 spans 15 residues. Losses at the gene ends were 5 bases for V and 0 bases for J; bases not matched to a gene: 2. CDR1 and CDR2 (germline): LNHDA, SQIVND (reference sequence). The CDR3 here is CASSLSGSSYNEQFF. The sequenced part of the CDR3 DNA is TGTGCCAGTAGTCTTAGCGGGAGCTCCTACAATGAG.

To note about this clone: From the germline J gene comes the end of the CDR3, since the read stops 3 residues before it. V and J are TRBV6-2 or TRBV6-3 and TRBJ1-6, with 8 bases lining up with TRBD1. The CDR3 length is 14 residues. Germline V gene data show CDR1 as MNHEY and CDR2 as SVGEGT. Unmatched junction bases numbered 5, after V lost 6 bases and J lost 7 bases. CDR3: CASSPGQGNSPLHF. The covered CDR3 bases are TGTGCCAGCAGCCCCGGACAGGGCAATTCACCC.

As to this clone: The CDR3 end is not reached by the read, which stops 3 residues before it; the germline J gene fills it in. V is TRBV10-3 and J is TRBJ1-1, with D maybe TRBD1 (5 bases). This CDR3 contains 14 residues. Germline loops: CDR1 ENHRY, CDR2 SYGVKD. V gave up 6 bases and J gave up 1 base, with 12 bases separating them. Incomplete CDR3 DNA: TGTGCCATCAGAGCACAGGAGAAGAACACTGAA. This translates into CAIRAQEKNTE. The CDR3 in its entirety is CAIRAQEKNTEAFF.

CDR3 DNA (partial): TGTGCCAGTAGTGTAGGACAGGGACGCCAAGAGACC. Amino acids: CASSVGQGRQET. The entire CDR3 protein reads CASSVGQGRQETQYF. The V gene is TRBV19, the J gene TRBJ2-5; 8 nucleotides line up with TRBD1. The read ends 3 residues shy of where the CDR3 ends; the end is completed using the germline J gene. V lost 5 bases, J lost 1 base, and 6 bases stayed unmatched. This CDR3 contains 15 residues. Per germline, CDR1 LNHDA and CDR2 SQIVND (reference sequence).

As regards this clone: The read ends 3 residues shy of where the CDR3 ends; the end is completed using the germline J gene. The genes are TRBV2 and TRBJ2-7; 10 nucleotides agree with TRBD1. In germline, CDR1 is SNHLY, CDR2 FYNNEI. This CDR3 region has 14 residues. V gave up 8 bases and J gave up 4 bases; unmatched junction bases: 8. This chain's CDR3 is CASGSGQGPYEQYF. CDR3 DNA (partial): TGTGCCAGCGGCTCGGGACAGGGGCCTTACGAG.

With respect to this clone: The read ends 3 residues before the CDR3 terminus; that terminus is restored from the germline J gene. The V call is TRBV5-5, the J call TRBJ1-2; TRBD1 matches at 7 bases. Looked up from germline, CDR1 is SGHKS and CDR2 is YYEKEE (reference sequence). The CDR3 is made up of 13 amino acids. With 2 bases clipped from V and 4 bases from J, the junction kept 2 bases outside the gene matches. The CDR3 loop is CASSFGTAYGYTF. CDR3 DNA (partial): TGTGCCAGCAGCTTCGGGACAGCCTATGGC.

CDR3 sequence reads: CASSWAGTDTQYF. The CDR3 DNA, read in part, is TGCGCCAGCAGCTGGGCCGGCACAGATACG. The rearrangement links TRBV5-1 to TRBJ2-3; D remains unclear. The CDR3 is cut off 3 residues early in the read; its end comes from the germline J gene. Between the trimmed V and J ends, which lost 3 bases and 1 base, there was a span of 6 bases. The germline CDR1 and CDR2 sequences are SGHRS and YFSETQ. The CDR3 is 13 residues long.

Notes on this clone: The read ends 3 residues shy of where the CDR3 ends; the end is completed using the germline J gene. The chain has TRBV19 and TRBJ2-1; TRBD2 agrees at 16 bases. CDR1 and CDR2 (germline): LNHDA, SQIVND (reference sequence). The V gene end was trimmed by 1 base and the J gene end by 8 bases; junction bases not matched to a gene: 8. CDR3 size: 18 residues. The CDR3 protein is CASSIVSGTSGRAYEQFF. The CDR3 DNA, read in part, is TGTGCCAGTAGTATAGTGAGTGGGACTAGCGGGAGGGCATATGAG. The full variable domain, completed using reference TRBV19 and TRBJ2-1, is DGGITQSPKYLFRKEGQNVTLSCEQNLNHDAMYWYRQDPGQGLRLIYYSQIVNDFQKGDIAEGYSVSREKKESFPLTVTSAQKNPTAFYLCASSIVSGTSGRAYEQFFGPGTRLTVL.

Regarding this clone: The read stops 3 residues short of the end of the CDR3; the missing end is completed from the germline J gene. The genes are TRBV18 and TRBJ1-1, with 8 bases matching TRBD1. The CDR3 runs to 15 residues. Germline V gene sequence: CDR1 KGHSH, CDR2 LQKENI. Losses at the gene ends were 0 bases for V and 7 bases for J; bases not matched to a gene: 7. Here the CDR3 reads CASSPPDRGSGEAFF. CDR3 DNA, as far as it was read: TGTGCCAGCTCACCACCCGACAGGGGAAGTGGTGAA.

With respect to this clone: The observed sequence ends 3 residues before the CDR3 terminus, with the missing tail filled in from the germline J gene. The chain couples TRBV13 to TRBJ2-3; weak D call: TRBD2 (5 bases). Germline V gives CDR1 PRHDT, CDR2 FYEKMQ (reference sequence). The CDR3 runs 14 residues. V was clipped by 5 bases and J by 3 bases, with 12 bases between them. The CDR3 sequence is CASSARTLTDTQYF. Partial CDR3 DNA: TGTGCCAGCAGCGCCAGGACTTTGACAGATACG.

As for this clone: The sequence runs out 3 residues before the end of the CDR3; the remainder is reconstructed from the germline J gene. This chain links TRBV6-2 or TRBV6-3 with TRBJ1-4; TRBD1 matches 10 bases. In germline, CDR1 is MNHEY, CDR2 SVGEGT. V shed 8 bases, J shed 7 bases, and the junction held 7 bases outside the gene matches. The CDR3 length is 14 residues. The CDR3 bases that were read are TGTGCCAGCGGCGGGACAGGGGAAAGTGAAAAA. Translating gives CASGGTGESEK. In full, the CDR3 reads CASGGTGESEKLFF.

To note about this clone: The missing CDR3 end, 3 residues past where the read stops, is filled in from the germline J gene. The chain has TRBV5-1 and TRBJ1-6; D is unclear. V lost 0 bases and J 7 bases, leaving 11 bases between the germline ends. CDR3 size: 15 residues. Germline CDR1 SGHRS, CDR2 YFSETQ. CDR3 DNA (partial): TGCGCCAGCAGCTTGGTTGGACTGCTGAATTCACCC. Its translation is CASSLVGLLNSP. The full CDR3 protein reads CASSLVGLLNSPLHF.

As concerns this clone: The read halts 3 residues ahead of the CDR3 end, with the missing end drawn from the germline J gene. The rearrangement joins TRBV7-6 to TRBJ2-7, with 8 nucleotides matching TRBD1. The germline gives CDR1 SGHVS, CDR2 FNYEAQ. The V and J ends lost 5 bases and 3 bases, in that order; junction bases with no gene match: 12. The CDR3 contains 16 residues. CDR3 sequence reads: CASSRKGTGPNYEQYF. The CDR3 bases that were read are TGTGCCAGCAGCCGGAAGGGGACAGGACCTAACTACGAG.

The sequenced part of the CDR3 DNA is TGTGCCAGCAGCTCGCCCGGGACTGGGTCCTACGAG. Translating it yields CASSSPGTGSYE. The whole CDR3 sequence reads CASSSPGTGSYEQYF. The chain is built from TRBV7-2 and TRBJ2-7; D perhaps matches TRBD2 (6 bases). The CDR3 end lies 3 residues beyond the end of the read and is filled in from the germline J gene. CDR3 length equals 15 residues. CDR1 is SGHTA, CDR2 FQGNSA, per germline. Between the trimmed V and J ends, which lost 4 bases and 1 base, there was a span of 14 bases.

On this clone: The observed sequence ends 3 residues before the CDR3 terminus, with the missing tail filled in from the germline J gene. The chain has TRBV2 and TRBJ1-3, with D perhaps matching TRBD1 (5 bases). The V gene lost 4 bases and the J gene lost 0 bases, with 7 bases spanning the gap. This CDR3 spans 14 amino acids. CDR1 is SNHLY, CDR2 FYNNEI, per germline. CDR3 DNA (partial): TGTGCCAGCAGTGTCGGGGGCTCTGGAAACACC. As protein: CASSVGGSGNT. The CDR3 in its entirety is CASSVGGSGNTIYF.

Notes on this clone: The read comes to an end 3 residues before the CDR3 does, leaving the germline J gene to fill in the end. The V and J genes are TRBV20-1 and TRBJ1-6, with 7 bases lining up with TRBD1. The CDR3 is made up of 13 amino acids. Germline values: CDR1 DFQATT, CDR2 SNEGSKA (reference sequence). V dropped 3 bases and J dropped 7; count of bases not matched to a gene: 3. The part of the CDR3 DNA that was read is TGCAGTGCTAGGTGGGACAGCAATTCACCC. This encodes CSARWDSNSP. The whole CDR3 protein reads CSARWDSNSPLHF.

Comments on this clone: The CDR3 end is not reached by the read, which stops 3 residues before it; the germline J gene fills it in. The chain joins TRBV7-6 to TRBJ1-1; maybe TRBD1 (5 bases). Germline loops: CDR1 SGHVS, CDR2 FNYEAQ. The CDR3 is made up of 12 amino acids. CDR3 bases read: TGTGCCAGCAGCCTTGTAGGGGAAGCC. Its protein is CASSLVGEA. The full CDR3 reads CASSLVGEAAFF.

To note about this clone: The CDR3 is cut off 3 residues early in the read; its end comes from the germline J gene. The J gene is TRBJ1-1, the V gene TRBV6-2 or TRBV6-3; TRBD1 is a possible D gene (6 bases). Trimming shortened V by 2 bases and J by 5 bases, and 15 bases separated the two germline ends. Germline V gene lookup returns CDR1 MNHEY and CDR2 SVGEGT. CDR3 length: 15 amino acids. This CDR3 reads CASSYPGAQGTEAFF. CDR3 DNA (partial): TGTGCCAGCAGTTACCCAGGGGCCCAAGGGACTGAA.

Details on this clone: The observed sequence ends 3 residues before the CDR3 terminus, with the missing tail filled in from the germline J gene. The chain combines TRBV29-1 with TRBJ2-7; 9 bases line up with TRBD1. Germline V CDR1 and CDR2: SQVTM, ANQGSEA. The CDR3 consists of 13 residues. The J segment lost 3 bases and the V segment lost 7 bases, leaving 7 bases of the junction unmatched. The covered CDR3 bases are TGCAGCGCCAAGACAGGGGGTCTCTACGAG. Translation: CSAKTGGLYE. The full CDR3 is CSAKTGGLYEQYF.

A word on this clone: The read ends 3 residues shy of where the CDR3 ends; the end is completed using the germline J gene. V usage is TRBV7-9 and J usage is TRBJ2-3, with D maybe TRBD2 (5 bases). V dropped 6 bases and J dropped 0 bases, with 13 bases sitting between them. The germline gives CDR1 SEHNR, CDR2 FQNEAQ (reference sequence). The CDR3 has 15 residues. CDR3 in amino acids: CASRHSGSSTDTQYF. CDR3 DNA (partial): TGTGCCAGCAGACACAGCGGTTCTAGCACAGATACG.

To note about this clone: The CDR3 goes on 3 residues after the read ends, and that part is filled in from the germline J gene. The chain has TRBV2 and TRBJ1-1; 7 bases line up with TRBD1. The germline V gene has CDR1 SNHLY and CDR2 FYNNEI. V gave up 2 bases and J gave up 6 bases; unmatched junction bases: 9. The length of the CDR3 is 15 residues. The CDR3 DNA, read in part, is TGTGCCAGCAGTGAATGGGGGCAGGGGGTTGCTGAA. Residues: CASSEWGQGVAE. The full CDR3 protein reads CASSEWGQGVAEAFF. Based on the CDR3 plus reference TRBV2 and TRBJ1-1, the full variable domain is EPEVTQTPSHQVTQMGQEVILRCVPISNHLYFYWYRQILGQKVEFLVSFYNNEISEKSEIFDDQFSVERPDGSNFTLKIRSTKLEDSAMYFCASSEWGQGVAEAFFGQGTRLTVV.

Incomplete CDR3 DNA: TGTGCCTGGAGTGTTAAGCGGGACATT. This codes for CAWSVKRDI. The full CDR3 reads CAWSVKRDIQYF. The chain recombines TRBV30 with TRBJ2-4; a weak D match, TRBD2 (6 bases). The observed sequence ends 3 residues before the CDR3 terminus, with the missing tail filled in from the germline J gene. The germline CDR1 and CDR2 sequences are GTSNPN and SVGIG (reference sequence). The CDR3 length is 12 residues. The V end was cut by 0 bases, the J end by 8 bases, with 8 bases between. Full variable domain (rest looked up from reference TRBV30 and TRBJ2-4): SQTIHQWPATLVQPVGSPLSLECTVEGTSNPNLYWYRQAAGRGLQLLFYSVGIGQISSEVPQNLSASRPQDRQFILSSKKLLLSDSGFYLCAWSVKRDIQYFGAGTRLSVL.

Worth noting for this clone: The observed sequence ends 3 residues before the CDR3 terminus, with the missing tail filled in from the germline J gene. The chain employs TRBV6-1 and TRBJ1-2, with no clear D. CDR1 is MNHNS, CDR2 SASEGT, per germline. Trimming took 0 bases from V and 1 from J, leaving 9 bases between them. This CDR3 spans 15 amino acids. CDR3 sequence reads: CASSEAGQLNYGYTF. The covered CDR3 bases are TGTGCCAGCAGTGAAGCGGGCCAGCTTAACTATGGC.

Of note for this clone: The read halts 3 residues ahead of the CDR3 end, with the missing end drawn from the germline J gene. The J gene is TRBJ1-1, the V gene TRBV2; D gene uncertain. The germline gives CDR1 SNHLY, CDR2 FYNNEI. The CDR3 totals 12 residues. CDR3 bases read: TGTGCCAGCAGTTTTCGATCAGGTGGA. Translation: CASSFRSGG. The whole CDR3 is CASSFRSGGAFF.

To note about this clone: The missing CDR3 end, 3 residues past where the read stops, is filled in from the germline J gene. V usage is TRBV5-1 and J usage is TRBJ2-3; TRBD2 matches 9 bases. Trimming at V came to 0 bases and at J to 7 bases, leaving 12 bases not matched to a gene. The CDR3 length is 17 residues. The germline gives CDR1 SGHRS, CDR2 YFSETQ. This chain's CDR3 is CASSLGTSGSVTNTQYF. Incomplete CDR3 DNA: TGCGCCAGCAGCTTGGGCACTAGCGGGTCGGTAACAAATACG.

A remark on this clone: The read comes to an end 3 residues before the CDR3 does, leaving the germline J gene to fill in the end. The chain is built from TRBV7-6 and TRBJ1-1; 11 nucleotides align to TRBD1. V was pared by 7 bases and J by 7 bases, with 8 bases of the junction left unmatched. The CDR3 is made up of 14 amino acids. Looked up from germline, CDR1 is SGHVS and CDR2 is FNYEAQ. The CDR3 spells CASTKDRGQSEAFF. The CDR3 bases that were read are TGTGCCAGCACCAAGGACAGGGGGCAGAGTGAA.

Regarding this clone: The missing CDR3 end, 3 residues past where the read stops, is filled in from the germline J gene. This rearrangement joins TRBV29-1 to TRBJ1-4; tentative D call: TRBD1 (5 bases). The CDR3 sequence is 13 residues long. Germline-derived CDR1 and CDR2 are SQVTM and ANQGSEA. V lost 3 bases to trimming and J lost 8 bases, with 13 bases between them. The CDR3 region is CSVDSGGGEKLFF. The CDR3 DNA, read in part, is TGCAGCGTTGATTCGGGGGGAGGAGAAAAA.

With respect to this clone: The read ends 3 residues shy of where the CDR3 ends; the end is completed using the germline J gene. This sequence joins TRBV5-1 and TRBJ2-1; D unresolved. V lost 0 bases and J 8 bases, leaving 15 bases between the germline ends. Germline CDR1 is SGHRS and CDR2 is YFSETQ. CDR3 size: 15 residues. Partial CDR3 DNA: TGCGCCAGCAGCTTGGCTCTCCCAGGTGGCGATGAG. Its protein is CASSLALPGGDE. The complete CDR3 sequence is CASSLALPGGDEQFF.

Worth noting for this clone: The sequence runs out 3 residues before the end of the CDR3; the remainder is reconstructed from the germline J gene. The chain uses TRBV10-3 and TRBJ1-5; weak D call: TRBD1 (5 bases). V lost 3 bases to trimming and J lost 8 bases, with 17 bases between them. CDR3 length equals 15 residues. In germline, CDR1 is ENHRY, CDR2 SYGVKD. The CDR3 DNA, read in part, is TGTGCCATCAGTGATGGGACCCCGGGGGAAGAGCCC. Translated, it gives CAISDGTPGEEP. The CDR3, in full, reads CAISDGTPGEEPQHF.

Worth noting for this clone: Read sequence stops 3 residues before the CDR3 end, and the germline J gene provides the missing end. The J gene is TRBJ2-1, the V gene TRBV5-1; 9 bases are a match to TRBD2. Trimming at V came to 4 bases and at J to 4 bases, leaving 9 bases not matched to a gene. The CDR3 spans 16 residues. Germline V lookup: CDR1 SGHRS, CDR2 YFSETQ. The chain's CDR3 is CASSPPSGGLYNEQFF. The CDR3 bases that were read are TGCGCCAGCAGCCCCCCGAGCGGGGGGCTTTACAATGAG.